This is a list of T cell receptor beta chains from one sample in a study of shared clonotypes between healthy human individuals. TCRdb's copy holds only in-frame clones and misses some; the assay was immunoSEQ multiplex PCR. The top ten hold approximately 0.5% of the sample, which has more than 1 million clones, roughly 74% seen once. The sample was memory CD4+ T cells from PBMCs. These TCRs come from a man aged 18 to 30 in good health. Some clones in this sample may be carry-over from other donors' samples. Both conserved end residues are part of each CDR3. D genes are given only for firm matches. Some rows have no size entry. The others give once, few or many, or a class for an expanded clone.

cdr3_aa | cdr3_nt | j_call | v_call | d_call | clone_size
CASSLWEGGWRETQYF | TGTGCCAGCAGCTTATGGGAGGGCGGGTGGAGGGAGACCCAGTACTTC | TRBJ2-5 | TRBV11-2 | TRBD2 | .
CASTTGTGATDTQYF | TGTGCCAGCACCACAGGGACAGGGGCCACAGATACGCAGTATTTT | TRBJ2-3 | TRBV4-2 | TRBD1 | .
CASSQDGGRAIGGYTF | TGCGCCAGCAGCCAAGATGGGGGCAGGGCCATTGGAGGCTACACCTTC | TRBJ1-2 | TRBV4-3 | . | .
CASSKDVTDTGELFF | TGTGCCAGCAGTAAGGACGTAACAGACACCGGGGAGCTGTTTTTT | TRBJ2-2 | TRBV28 | . | .
CASSLAGDLGEQYF | TGTGCCAGCAGCTTAGCGGGAGACTTGGGCGAGCAGTACTTC | TRBJ2-7 | TRBV6-6 | TRBD2 | .
CASMQGPWNTEAFF | TGTGCCAGTATGCAGGGTCCATGGAACACTGAAGCTTTCTTT | TRBJ1-1 | TRBV19 | . | few
CASSQNSGLNTEAFF | TGTGCCAGCTCACAAAATTCGGGTCTGAACACTGAAGCTTTCTTT | TRBJ1-1 | TRBV18 | . | few
CSVGGEGDQPQHF | TGCAGCGTTGGGGGAGAAGGGGATCAGCCCCAGCATTTT | TRBJ1-5 | TRBV29-1 | . | few
CASSVGTYYSSYNEQFF | TGTGCCAGCAGCGTAGGTACTTACTACAGCTCCTACAATGAGCAGTTCTTC | TRBJ2-1 | TRBV9 | . | .
CASRAGQETQYF | TGTGCCAGCCGGGCGGGCCAAGAGACCCAGTACTTC | TRBJ2-5 | TRBV28 | . | .
CAWSPGHNNQPQHF | TGTGCCTGGAGCCCGGGACACAACAATCAGCCCCAGCATTTT | TRBJ1-5 | TRBV30 | . | .
CASSRTGTGGQEQYF | TGTGCCAGCAGCCGGACCGGGACAGGGGGCCAGGAGCAGTACTTC | TRBJ2-7 | TRBV7-2 | TRBD1 | .
CASSPWTGRFTDTQYF | TGTGCCAGCAGCCCATGGACAGGGAGGTTCACAGATACGCAGTATTTT | TRBJ2-3 | TRBV28 | TRBD1 | few
CASSLGASEQFF | TGTGCCAGCAGCTTGGGGGCGTCTGAGCAGTTCTTC | TRBJ2-1 | TRBV11-3 | . | .
CASSGTDYNEQFF | TGCGCCAGCAGTGGGACCGACTACAATGAGCAGTTCTTC | TRBJ2-1 | TRBV10-1 | . | .
CASSLGSSGTDTQYF | TGTGCCAGCAGCTTAGGTTCCTCGGGCACAGATACGCAGTATTTT | TRBJ2-3 | TRBV11-3 | . | .
CASTVRDNQPQHF | TGTGCCAGTACCGTCAGGGACAATCAGCCCCAGCATTTT | TRBJ1-5 | TRBV19 | . | .
CASSDGVQAYPTYEQYF | TGTGCCAGCAGTGACGGGGTTCAGGCTTACCCCACCTACGAGCAGTACTTC | TRBJ2-7 | TRBV6-4 | . | few
CASSLDGSSKNIQYF | TGCGCCAGCAGCTTGGATGGCAGTTCCAAAAACATTCAGTACTTC | TRBJ2-4 | TRBV5-1 | . | once
CASSLSVGQGSGNTIYF | TGTGCCAGCAGCTTGAGTGTGGGACAGGGGTCCGGAAACACCATATATTTT | TRBJ1-3 | TRBV7-6 | TRBD1 | .
CASTSDRNYGYTF | TGTGCCAGCACTTCAGACAGGAACTATGGCTACACCTTC | TRBJ1-2 | TRBV28 | . | .
CASSDGYNYGYTF | TGTGCCAGCAGTGACGGGTATAACTATGGCTACACCTTC | TRBJ1-2 | TRBV6-4 | . | .
CASSLTGSGGAFF | TGTGCCAGCAGTTTAACAGGGTCAGGGGGAGCTTTCTTT | TRBJ1-1 | TRBV28 | TRBD1 | .
CASSYYGADTEAFF | TGTGCCAGCAGTTACTACGGGGCGGACACTGAAGCTTTCTTT | TRBJ1-1 | TRBV6-6 | . | .
CASSPRGLGGRSTEAFF | TGTGCCAGCAGCCCGCGCGGGTTAGGAGGCCGTAGCACTGAAGCTTTCTTT | TRBJ1-1 | TRBV5-6 | . | .
CATSSRFSYEQYF | TGTGCCACCTCTTCGCGTTTTTCCTACGAGCAGTACTTC | TRBJ2-7 | TRBV15 | . | .
CASSPYNSPLHF | TGTGCCAGCAGCCCATATAATTCACCCCTCCACTTT | TRBJ1-6 | TRBV28 | . | .
CASSDRGEKLFF | TGTGCCAGCAGTGACAGAGGAGAAAAACTGTTTTTT | TRBJ1-4 | TRBV6-1 | . | .
CASRRASRERWQFF | TGTGCCAGCAGACGGGCATCGCGGGAGAGGTGGCAGTTCTTC | TRBJ2-1 | TRBV13 | TRBD2 | .
CASDKDGNTEAFF | TGCGCCAGTGATAAGGACGGGAACACTGAAGCTTTCTTT | TRBJ1-1 | TRBV5-1 | . | .
CASSLVRKSTDTQYF | TGTGCCAGCAGCCTTGTCCGGAAGAGCACAGATACGCAGTATTTT | TRBJ2-3 | TRBV7-2 | . | .
CASREIADEQFF | TGTGCCAGCAGGGAGATAGCTGATGAGCAGTTCTTC | TRBJ2-1 | TRBV7-2 | . | few
CASSFGGGIDTGELFF | TGTGCCAGCAGCTTTGGTGGGGGCATAGACACCGGGGAGCTGTTTTTT | TRBJ2-2 | TRBV7-6 | . | .
CSVGHPTNTGELFF | TGCAGCGTTGGACACCCTACGAACACCGGGGAGCTGTTTTTT | TRBJ2-2 | TRBV29-1 | . | once
CASSLRGTGRTEAFF | TGTGCCAGCAGTTTGCGCGGGACAGGGAGGACTGAAGCTTTCTTT | TRBJ1-1 | TRBV28 | TRBD1 | .